This T cell receptor beta chain was found in a study of blood T cell repertoires in COVID-19. Study summary: The origin of the acute and convalescent COVID-19 samples was the United States, Italy and Spain. T cells, B-cell-depleted T cells, or PBMCs supplied cDNA or gDNA.

Original methodology: By means of reference gene primer amplification, nucleated cell counts were estimated. Using immunoSEQ multiplex PCR, the repertoire was profiled, and TCRdb retains in-frame clones only, with some absent. V and J calls plus clone size are reproduced from that table; the DNA served to infer D and trimming. The sample contains about 150,000 clones, 80% of which appear only once. The length of the CDR3 is 16 residues. Germline-derived CDR1 and CDR2 are LGHDT and YNNKEL (reference sequence). Trimming left V 4 bases short and J 10 bases short, with 25 bases between. The sequence was collected from a man aged 55 to 70 with acute or convalescent COVID-19. The sample comprised peripheral blood. The chain carries TRBV3-1 (or the pseudogene TRBV3-2) and TRBJ1-1, with a weak D call TRBD1 (5 bases). DNA for the CDR3: TGTGCCAGCAGCCTAAGGGGAGGGGCTGGGGGTATGGGAGCTTTCTTT. Translating it yields CASSLRGGAGGMGAFF.